This T cell receptor (beta chain) is from a study of cytomegalovirus exposure and HLA in healthy donors. As for this clone: Its specificity is unknown.

Notes on the study in general: Because they were indistinguishable, some V segments, including TRBV6-2 and TRBV6-3, were excluded.

The PCR employed 60 Vbeta primers together with 13 Jbeta primers. Authors' methods: About 11 million of some 80 million unique TCR beta chains were shared, per a later count. The protocol was immunoSEQ multiplex PCR, while the TCRdb copy is restricted to in-frame clones and leaves out a portion. For V, J and clone size, that table is used; D and trimming come from the DNA. The sample consists of 90,000 to 150,000 clones, 74% of them appearing once. This CDR3 is 15 amino acids long. CDR1 is MNHEY and CDR2 is SVGAGI in the germline V gene. J lost 4 bases, V lost 6 bases, and 7 bases had no gene match. The sample was PBMCs. This clonotype originated in a human donor in good health. This chain joins TRBV6-5 and TRBJ1-5; TRBD1 agrees at 9 bases. CDR3 DNA sequence: TGTGCCAGCAGCTATGGACAGGGGCCAAATCAGCCCCAGCATTTT. Translation gives CASSYGQGPNQPQHF.